This TCR beta chain was captured by sequencing in a study of blood T cell repertoires in COVID-19. Across the whole study: T cells, B-cell-depleted T cells, or PBMCs provided the cDNA or gDNA that served as material.

Recovered status in Cohort 3 required two negative PCRs, clearance, or symptom resolution. Repertoires were generated with immunoSEQ multiplex PCR, while TCRdb's copy carries only in-frame clones and drops some. The sample carries approximately 220,000 clones, 80% to 90% recorded once. This CDR3 spans 13 amino acids. The V gene's germline CDR1 is ENHRY and CDR2 SYGVKD. The V end was cut by 7 bases, the J end by 1 base, with 10 bases between. Sequencing was carried out using PBMCs or T cells enriched from blood (not recorded which). The chain combines TRBV10-3 with TRBJ1-1, with TRBD1 as a possible D gene (5 bases). This clonotype originated in a man aged 25 to 40 who had recovered from COVID-19. CDR3 in DNA: TGTGCCATCACGGGGGGATCGAACACTGAAGCTTTCTTT. Encoded protein: CAITGGSNTEAFF.